One sample yielded the 9 T cell receptor beta chains listed below, sequenced in a study of post-analysis software for immune sequencing data. These receptors are not linked to any known antigen. Broader study findings: Four or five TRBV segments, including TRBV5-6, TRBV5-1 and TRBV20-1, were more frequent in patients than controls.

Carried by the TCR beta cDNA libraries were unique molecular identifiers. TCRdb recomputed calls from the PCR reads with MiXCR, one row per CDR3 protein. The sample holds about 260,000 distinct CDR3 sequences, 36% seen once. Material: blood. Every receptor here comes from a girl under 18 with multiple sclerosis.

The chain recombines TRBV10-3 with TRBJ2-1; D remains unclear. Deletions cut 0 bases from V and 8 bases from J, with 8 bases between. Germline CDR1 is ENHRY and CDR2 is SYGVKD. CDR3 length equals 13 residues. The CDR3 DNA is TGTGCCATCAGTGAGTCGAGGTGGGATGAGCAGTTCTTC. Protein product: CAISESRWDEQFF.

Worth noting for this clonotype: A clone one base away is much larger, so this may be a read error. This chain uses TRBV25-1 with TRBJ2-3; a possible D gene is TRBD2 (5 bases). Germline V gives CDR1 MGHDK, CDR2 SYGVNS. CDR3 size: 14 residues. Here the CDR3 DNA reads TGTGCCAGCAGGGAATCCTCGAGGGCAGATACGCAGTATTTT. Amino acid sequence: CASRESSRADTQYF.

The V call is TRBV20-1, the J call TRBJ2-1; maybe TRBD2 (6 bases). Germline V CDR1 and CDR2: DFQATT, SNEGSKA (reference sequence). This CDR3 spans 16 amino acids. The germline V and J ends were trimmed by 0 bases and 0 bases, with 12 bases remaining between them. The CDR3 region has the DNA TGCAGTGCTAGAGATGGCCTAGCGCACTCCTACAATGAGCAGTTCTTC. It codes for CSARDGLAHSYNEQFF.

This clonotype appeared a few times. A much larger clone is a single base away; this may be a read error. The J gene is TRBJ2-1, the V gene TRBV6-6; the match to TRBD1 covers 10 bases. The CDR3 loop spans 12 amino acids. Germline lookup yields CDR1 MNHNY and CDR2 SVGAGI (reference sequence). In DNA, the CDR3 is TGTACCAGTCGGACAGGGGGCAATGAGCAGTTCTTC. Translated: CTSRTGGNEQFF.

The rearrangement uses TRBV7-2 and TRBJ2-3; unclear D gene. The CDR3 spans 12 residues. CDR1 and CDR2 from the germline V gene are SGHTA and FQGNSA. V lost 0 bases to trimming and J lost 5 bases, with 3 bases between them. The CDR3 region is CASSLAVDTQYF. Written as DNA, the CDR3 is TGTGCCAGCAGCTTAGCAGTAGATACGCAGTATTTT.

Turning to this clonotype: This may arise from a read error, as a much more abundant clone is one base away. The chain is built from TRBV7-2 and TRBJ1-2, with no clear D. Trimming took 4 bases from V and 4 from J, leaving 4 bases between them. The CDR3 consists of 11 residues. Germline V lookup: CDR1 SGHTA, CDR2 FQGNSA. The CDR3 DNA reads as TGTGCCAGCAGCTACGGCTATGGCTACACCTTC. Translation gives CASSYGYGYTF.

The chain couples TRBV5-1 to TRBJ2-1, with TRBD2 matching 12 bases. Germline loops: CDR1 SGHRS, CDR2 YFSETQ. The V gene end was trimmed by 1 base and the J gene end by 0 bases; junction bases not matched to a gene: 5. The CDR3 sequence is 18 residues long. CDR3: CASSLLSSGGASYNEQFF. The CDR3 DNA reads TGCGCCAGCAGCTTGCTCTCTAGCGGGGGGGCCTCCTACAATGAGCAGTTCTTC.

With regard to this clonotype: This may be a read error: a much more frequent sequence differs by one nucleotide. J is TRBJ2-1 and V is TRBV12-3 or TRBV12-4; TRBD2 matches 7 bases. CDR3 length equals 15 residues. With V trimmed by 5 bases and J by 7 bases, 11 bases remained unmatched. The DNA for the CDR3 is TGTGCCAGCAGTGTAACTAGCGTGAGGGTTAATGAGCAGTTCTTC. Its translation is CASSVTSVRVNEQFF.

The table lists this clonotype with many counts. This chain connects TRBV15 to TRBJ2-5; TRBD1 is a possible D gene (6 bases). This CDR3 has 15 residues. Germline loops: CDR1 LNHNV, CDR2 YYDKDF (reference sequence). Trimming left V 0 bases short and J 2 bases short, with 10 bases between. The CDR3 sequence: CATSRDPGHQETQYF. The CDR3 bases are TGTGCCACCAGCAGAGACCCGGGACATCAAGAGACCCAGTACTTC.